A selection of T cell receptor beta chains follows, all from one sample in a study of blood T cells in healthy people across ages. TCRdb re-called the 5' RACE reads with MiXCR, one entry per CDR3 protein. The repertoire holds about 720,000 distinct CDR3 sequences, 22% seen once, with roughly 22% in the top ten. The sequencing sample was made of blood. The receptors were gathered from a man between 70 and 80 years old in good health. Each CDR3 is given with its conserved first and last residue. The D gene is left open where the match is weak. Clone size is shown for a subset of rows, as once, few, many or a class of expanded clone.

NA | TRBJ1-5 | TRBV6-6 | NA | TGTGCCAGCACCAAGGGGGTAATGAGCAATCAGCCCCAGCATTTT | CASTKGVMSNQPQHF
few | TRBJ2-1 | TRBV12-3/TRBV12-4 | NA | TGTGCCAGCAATGAGTTAGGGGGAATCCGTTACAATGAGCAGTTCTTC | CASNELGGIRYNEQFF
NA | TRBJ2-5 | TRBV20-1 | TRBD2 | TGCAGTGCCTCACTAGCGGGGCGCGAGACCCAGTACTTC | CSASLAGRETQYF
few | TRBJ2-7 | TRBV3-1 | NA | TGTGCCAGCAGCCAATGGCGGGGGCTCGAGCAGTACTTC | CASSQWRGLEQYF
few | TRBJ2-4 | TRBV4-3 | NA | TGCGCCAGCAGCCAATCGGGAGGGGGCGGAAAAAACATTCAGTACTTC | CASSQSGGGGKNIQYF
few | TRBJ1-2 | TRBV30 | NA | TGTGCCTGGAGTGTACGTGGGGGCTACACCTTC | CAWSVRGGYTF
few | TRBJ1-3 | TRBV14 | NA | TGTGCCAGCAGCCAAGGAGTCAGGCCCATCTCTGGAAACACCATATATTTT | CASSQGVRPISGNTIYF
NA | TRBJ2-5 | TRBV12-3/TRBV12-4 | NA | TGTGCCAGCAGCCGAGGTGGTTGGGGAGAGACCCAGTACTTC | CASSRGGWGETQYF
once | TRBJ2-7 | TRBV7-2 | TRBD1 | TGTGCCAGCAGCAAGACAGGGAACGGCGAGCAGTACTTC | CASSKTGNGEQYF
NA | TRBJ1-4 | TRBV20-1 | TRBD1 | TGCAGTGCTAGAAGCCCGGGACAGTCGAATGAAAAACTGTTTTTT | CSARSPGQSNEKLFF
few | TRBJ1-2 | TRBV28 | TRBD1 | TGTGCCAGCAGTTTTGCCGACAGGGGTGGCTACACCTTC | CASSFADRGGYTF
few | TRBJ2-3 | TRBV28 | TRBD2 | TGTGCCAGCAGCCTGCCTTATAGCGGGGGGGCCCGCACAGATACGCAGTATTTT | CASSLPYSGGARTDTQYF
NA | TRBJ1-6 | TRBV12-3/TRBV12-4 | NA | TGTGCCAGCAGTTTGGGGTCCAAGTATAATTCACCCCTCCACTTT | CASSLGSKYNSPLHF
many | TRBJ2-3 | TRBV7-3 | NA | TGTGCCAGCAGCTTGCAGCCGGGCACAGATACGCAGTATTTT | CASSLQPGTDTQYF
NA | TRBJ2-7 | TRBV29-1 | NA | TGCAGCGCCATCAACAGAACCTCCTACGAGCAGTACTTC | CSAINRTSYEQYF
few | TRBJ1-4 | TRBV9 | NA | TGTGCCAGCAGCGTAGCTGAACAGCCCAATGAAAAACTGTTTTTT | CASSVAEQPNEKLFF
few | TRBJ2-7 | TRBV7-8 | NA | TGTGCCAGCAGCATCAGCCCCCAGGGGGGATACGAGCAGTACTTC | CASSISPQGGYEQYF
NA | TRBJ2-5 | TRBV5-1 | TRBD2 | TGCGCCAGCAGCCCCGGACTAGCGGGCCATACGTACCAAGAGACCCAGTACTTC | CASSPGLAGHTYQETQYF
NA | TRBJ2-1 | TRBV20-1 | TRBD2 | TGCAGTGCTAGGATACCGGGACTAGCGCCCAACAATGAGCAGTTCTTC | CSARIPGLAPNNEQFF
few | TRBJ1-2 | TRBV6-5 | TRBD1 | TGTGCCAGCAGTTACTCGAGGCCAGGGGGCGCGTATGGCTACACCTTC | CASSYSRPGGAYGYTF
NA | TRBJ2-7 | TRBV20-1 | NA | TGCAGTGCCCAAGGGGGTAGCGGATTTACCTACGAGCAGTACTTC | CSAQGGSGFTYEQYF
NA | TRBJ2-7 | TRBV19 | NA | TGTGCCAGTAGTAAGCAGGGATTGCACGAGCAGTACTTC | CASSKQGLHEQYF
NA | TRBJ2-2 | TRBV6-1 | NA | TGTGCCAGCAGAGAAGAGAGGCCCTCCAACACCGGGGAGCTGTTTTTT | CASREERPSNTGELFF
NA | TRBJ1-1 | TRBV28 | NA | TGTGCCAGCCTCCTGGGGGGACTAAACACTGAAGCTTTCTTT | CASLLGGLNTEAFF
NA | TRBJ2-1 | TRBV7-6 | NA | TGTGCCAGCACCCCAACCCACGGAAATGAGCAGTTCTTC | CASTPTHGNEQFF
NA | TRBJ2-1 | TRBV29-1 | NA | TGCAGCTCTGAGGGGGGATACAATGAGCAATTCTTC | CSSEGGYNEQFF
many | TRBJ1-2 | TRBV12-3/TRBV12-4 | NA | TGTGCCAGCAGCTTAGCGGCAGGGAACTATGGCTACACCTTC | CASSLAAGNYGYTF
few | TRBJ1-4 | TRBV9 | NA | TGTGCCAGCAGCGTAGGTGGAGAACGTAATGAAAAACTGTTTTTT | CASSVGGERNEKLFF
few | TRBJ2-5 | TRBV6-1 | TRBD2 | TGTGCCAGCAGCCGGTCGCGGGGGGAGTACTACCAAGAGACCCAGTACTTC | CASSRSRGEYYQETQYF
few | TRBJ2-1 | TRBV5-1 | TRBD2 | TGCGCCAGCAGCTCCTCTAGCGGGAGGGCCTTTAGTGAGCAGTTCTTC | CASSSSSGRAFSEQFF